These 9 T cell receptor beta chains were all obtained from the same sample, sequenced in a study of breast tumors, draining lymph nodes, adjacent tissues. MiXCR, run by TCRdb on the multiplex PCR reads, gives a single entry per CDR3 protein. The table has about 60,000 distinct CDR3 sequences, 57% seen once; the top ten hold roughly 19%. Sequencing was carried out using breast tumor tissue. The receptors come from a female donor with breast cancer. Some clones in this sample may be carry-over from other donors' samples.

This clonotype was observed many times. CDR3 sequence: CASSLTAGLGPSRPLHF. DNA of the CDR3: TGTGCCAGCAGTTTGACGGCGGGGTTAGGGCCCTCAAGGCCCCTCCACTTT. The chain joins TRBV28 to TRBJ1-6; no definite D call. CDR1 and CDR2 from the germline V gene are MDHEN and SYDVKM. V was pared by 3 bases and J by 13 bases, with 25 bases between. The CDR3 totals 17 residues.

J is TRBJ1-2 and V is TRBV5-5, with D perhaps matching TRBD1 (6 bases). Germline V gene data show CDR1 as SGHKS and CDR2 as YYEKEE (reference sequence). The CDR3 sequence is 15 residues long. V was cut by 0 bases and J by 3 bases, with 12 bases left in between. CDR3 region: CASSLGGGRHYGYTF. As DNA, the CDR3 is TGTGCCAGCAGCTTGGGTGGGGGCCGTCACTATGGCTACACCTTC.

The chain couples TRBV9 to TRBJ2-2; D is uncertain. CDR3 length: 24 residues. CDR1 SGDLS and CDR2 YYNGEE come from the germline V gene. The V end was cut by 4 bases, the J end by 0 bases, with 37 bases between. The CDR3 region is CASSQVGDRGPASDLLANTGELFF. The CDR3 coding sequence is TGTGCCAGCAGCCAAGTAGGCGATCGTGGGCCAGCCTCGGACCTCCTCGCGAACACCGGGGAGCTGTTTTTT.

For the CDR3, the DNA is TGTGCCAGCAGTGGGGGTCAAAATTCACCCCTCCACTTT. Its protein is CASSGGQNSPLHF. The gene calls are TRBV7-9 and TRBJ1-6, with D tentatively TRBD1 (5 bases). This CDR3 has 13 residues. CDR1 is SEHNR, CDR2 FQNEAQ, per germline (reference sequence). Trimming left V 6 bases short and J 7 bases short, with 10 bases between.

For this clonotype: This may come from a read error, since a much larger clone is one base off. Without the conserved terminal phenylalanine or tryptophan, this CDR3 likely stems from a read error. The chain employs TRBV20-1 and TRBJ2-7; 9 positions match TRBD1. The germline V gene has CDR1 DFQATT and CDR2 SNEGSKA (reference sequence). This CDR3 has 14 amino acids. V was clipped by 3 bases and J by 6 bases; unmatched bases: 9. The CDR3: CSAREGTGYPEQYS. The CDR3 DNA reads TGCAGTGCTAGGGAGGGGACAGGGTACCCCGAGCAGTACTCC.

The table lists this clonotype with many counts. The chain joins TRBV7-2 to TRBJ1-2; no definite D call. Trimming took off 4 bases at V and 4 bases at J, with 10 bases between the two ends. The germline V gene has CDR1 SGHTA and CDR2 FQGNSA. The CDR3 spans 13 residues. Here the CDR3 DNA reads TGTGCCAGCAGCTCGGGATCTTTCTATGGCTACACCTTC. This codes for CASSSGSFYGYTF.

The chain joins TRBV7-9 to TRBJ2-3; no clear D gene. V was clipped by 0 bases and J by 6 bases, with 7 bases between them. The CDR3 sequence is 13 residues long. Germline lookup yields CDR1 SEHNR and CDR2 FQNEAQ (reference sequence). CDR3 sequence: CASSLAGSDTQYF. The CDR3, as DNA: TGTGCCAGCAGCTTAGCAGGGTCCGATACGCAGTATTTT.

This clonotype has at least ten counts. This chain connects TRBV12-3 or TRBV12-4 to TRBJ1-2; possible D gene TRBD1, 5 bases. Trimming removed 8 bases at V and 3 bases at J, with 16 bases between. The CDR3 extends over 14 amino acids. The CDR3 spells CASQSQGGYYGYTF. Written as DNA, the CDR3 is TGTGCCAGCCAAAGCCAGGGCGGGTACTATGGCTACACCTTC.

This rearrangement joins TRBV6-5 to TRBJ1-3; possibly TRBD1 for D (6 bases). Germline lookup yields CDR1 MNHEY and CDR2 SVGAGI. CDR3 length: 13 residues. The ends were cut back, 7 bases at V and 4 bases at J, with 11 bases in the middle. CDR3 nucleotides: TGTGCCAGCAAACAGGGTCCCGGAAACACCATATATTTT. Translated, it gives CASKQGPGNTIYF.